The 23 T cell receptor beta chains in this list originate from one sample, sequenced in a study of T cells in Graves' hyperthyroidism and ophthalmopathy. TCR beta CDR3 sequences were amplified from RNA transcripts. TCR CDR3 regions were first amplified by RT-PCR with HTBI primers. TCRdb re-called the multiplex PCR reads through MiXCR, storing one row per CDR3 protein. Of 700,000 or so distinct CDR3 sequences in the sample, 16% were seen once. The sequencing sample was made of blood. These TCRs come from a man aged 18-30 years with Graves' hyperthyroidism.

This clonotype was observed a few times. V and J are TRBV28 and TRBJ1-2; D remains ambiguous. Trimming stripped 6 bases from V and 8 bases from J, with 16 bases between. The CDR3 loop spans 13 amino acids. Germline assignment: CDR1 MDHEN and CDR2 SYDVKM. The CDR3 reads CASSSTPTWGYTF. CDR3 sequence (DNA): TGTGCCAGCAGCTCAACCCCGACATGGGGCTACACCTTC.

This clonotype was recorded at least ten times. The chain carries TRBV6-2 or TRBV6-3 and TRBJ2-2, with D perhaps TRBD2 (5 bases). Trimming took 6 bases from V and 3 from J, leaving 8 bases between them. The CDR3 totals 13 residues. Germline loops: CDR1 MNHEY, CDR2 SVGEGT. The CDR3 protein is CASRWRDTGELFF. CDR3 bases: TGTGCCAGCAGATGGCGGGACACCGGGGAGCTGTTTTTT.

The chain joins TRBV20-1 to TRBJ2-3; TRBD2 agrees at 10 bases. This CDR3 is built from 15 residues. CDR1 DFQATT and CDR2 SNEGSKA come from the germline V gene (reference sequence). V was clipped by 5 bases and J by 2 bases; unmatched bases: 7. This CDR3 reads CSASWTSGNTDTQYF. The CDR3 DNA follows: TGCAGTGCTTCTTGGACTAGCGGAAACACAGATACGCAGTATTTT.

Many counts were recorded for this clonotype. The chain has TRBV12-3 or TRBV12-4 and TRBJ2-5, with D perhaps matching TRBD1 or TRBD2 (5 bases each). Trimming removed 2 bases from V and 4 bases from J, with 14 bases in between. The CDR3 contains 15 residues. DNA for the CDR3: TGTGCCAGCAGTTTATCGGCCGGGGACCGAGAGACCCAGTACTTC. It specifies CASSLSAGDRETQYF.

V gene TRBV4-1 combines with J gene TRBJ1-1; 7 nucleotides match TRBD1. The CDR3 totals 16 residues. Losses at the gene ends were 0 bases for V and 0 bases for J; bases not matched to a gene: 4. The germline CDR1 and CDR2 sequences are MGHRA and YSYEKL. Here the CDR3 DNA reads TGCGCCAGCAGCCAAGAAGGGACAGCTTTGAACACTGAAGCTTTCTTT. This gives the protein CASSQEGTALNTEAFF.

The chain combines TRBV29-1 with TRBJ2-2; D might be TRBD1 (6 bases). With 5 bases removed from V and 2 bases from J, the gap between germline ends came to 9 bases. Germline V gene sequence: CDR1 SQVTM, CDR2 ANQGSEA. The CDR3 contains 13 residues. CDR3 nucleotides: TGCAGCGTTTTAGGGGGAAACACCGGGGAGCTGTTTTTT. Translated: CSVLGGNTGELFF.

The chain combines TRBV3-1 with TRBJ2-7; D not certain. V was shortened by 0 bases and J by 5 bases, with 8 bases between the two germline ends. The CDR3 is made up of 13 amino acids. Germline CDR1 is LGHDT and CDR2 is YNNKEL (reference sequence). The DNA for the CDR3 is TGTGCCAGCAGCCAAGATCGGGCGGACGAGCAGTACTTC. Protein product: CASSQDRADEQYF.

This clonotype was observed many times. The chain is built from TRBV7-3 and TRBJ2-1; TRBD2 might be the D (6 bases). This CDR3 spans 13 amino acids. Trimming removed 4 bases at V and 11 bases at J, with 15 bases between. Germline values: CDR1 SGHTA, CDR2 FQGTGA. Here the CDR3 DNA reads TGTGCCAGCAGCTCCCCCGGGAGTCTAAAGCAGTTCTTC. Protein product: CASSSPGSLKQFF.

The chain links TRBV2 to TRBJ1-4; D may be TRBD1 (6 bases). This CDR3 spans 14 amino acids. Germline V gene lookup returns CDR1 SNHLY and CDR2 FYNNEI. Trimming left V 6 bases short and J 3 bases short, with 11 bases between. The CDR3 nucleotides read TGTGCCAGCAGGTGGGGGCGGTCTAATGAAAAACTGTTTTTT. Translating gives CASRWGRSNEKLFF.

This clonotype was recorded at least ten times. The chain combines TRBV7-3 with TRBJ2-1, with 10 bases lining up with TRBD2. Germline lookup yields CDR1 SGHTA and CDR2 FQGTGA. The V gene end was trimmed by 1 base and the J gene end by 8 bases; junction bases not matched to a gene: 8. This CDR3 is built from 16 residues. The CDR3 protein is CASSLNLAGVWDEQFF. The CDR3 nucleotides are TGTGCCAGCAGCTTAAACCTAGCGGGAGTTTGGGATGAGCAGTTCTTC. The full variable domain, its missing parts supplied by reference TRBV7-3 and TRBJ2-1, is GAGVSQTPSNKVTEKGKYVELRCDPISGHTALYWYRQSLGQGPEFLIYFQGTGAADDSGLPNDRFFAVRPEGSVSTLKIQRTERGDSAVYLCASSLNLAGVWDEQFFGPGTRLTVL.

This chain uses TRBV7-9 with TRBJ2-2; no reliable D call. V was pared by 7 bases and J by 5 bases, with 11 bases between. Per germline, CDR1 SEHNR and CDR2 FQNEAQ (reference sequence). This CDR3 has 13 amino acids. The CDR3 coding sequence is TGTGCCAGCACCCCCACCGGGACCGGGGAGCTGTTTTTT. Amino acids: CASTPTGTGELFF.

This clonotype has ten or more counts. This chain uses TRBV20-1 with TRBJ1-5, with a weak D call TRBD1 (6 bases). Trimming cost V 3 bases and J 0 bases, with 12 bases left between them. The CDR3 extends over 15 amino acids. Germline V gene lookup returns CDR1 DFQATT and CDR2 SNEGSKA (reference sequence). DNA of the CDR3: TGCAGTGCTAGTGCAGGGGCCCATAGCAATCAGCCCCAGCATTTT. Amino acid sequence: CSASAGAHSNQPQHF.

As for this clonotype: This may come from a read error, since a much larger clone is one base off. The rearrangement joins TRBV28 to TRBJ2-1, with TRBD2 matching over 13 bases. CDR1 is MDHEN and CDR2 is SYDVKM in the germline V gene. This CDR3 has 15 residues. CDR3 loop: CAGSSGLAGVDEQFF. The CDR3 region has the DNA TGTGCCGGCAGTTCTGGACTAGCGGGAGTAGATGAGCAGTTCTTC.

The rearrangement uses TRBV6-2 or TRBV6-3 and TRBJ2-3; 7 nucleotides match TRBD2. The germline V gene encodes CDR1 MNHEY and CDR2 SVGEGT. The CDR3 has 13 residues. The V and J ends lost 8 bases and 4 bases, in that order; junction bases with no gene match: 6. The CDR3 region is CASCRDYADTQYF. The CDR3, as DNA: TGTGCCAGCTGCCGGGACTATGCAGATACGCAGTATTTT.

This clonotype occurred many times. The chain uses TRBV7-2 and TRBJ2-7; 10 bases are a match to TRBD2. The junction had 6 bases not matched to a gene; V was cut back by 3 bases and J by 1 base. The germline V gene encodes CDR1 SGHTA and CDR2 FQGNSA. The CDR3 is 16 amino acids. CDR3 in amino acids: CASSFSRTSGSYEQYF. CDR3 DNA sequence: TGTGCCAGCAGCTTCAGCCGGACTAGCGGTTCCTACGAGCAGTACTTC.

The rearrangement links TRBV5-4 to TRBJ2-1, with a possible D match to TRBD2 (7 bases). Trimming left V 4 bases short and J 6 bases short, with 17 bases between. The CDR3 consists of 15 residues. Germline V lookup: CDR1 SGHNT, CDR2 YYREEE (reference sequence). The DNA of the CDR3 is TGTGCCAGCAGCCTCAGTGGGAGGGGGAGCAATGAGCAGTTCTTC. Translation gives CASSLSGRGSNEQFF.

The V gene is TRBV7-9, the J gene TRBJ1-4, with a possible D match to TRBD1 (5 bases). V lost 3 bases to trimming and J lost 0 bases, with 8 bases between them. CDR1 is SEHNR, CDR2 FQNEAQ, per germline (reference sequence). CDR3 length: 15 amino acids. CDR3 sequence: CASSFQGATNEKLFF. DNA for the CDR3: TGTGCCAGCAGCTTCCAGGGTGCAACTAATGAAAAACTGTTTTTT.

The V call is TRBV2, the J call TRBJ2-5, with a tentative D call TRBD1 (6 bases). Trimming removed 6 bases from V and 6 bases from J, with 14 bases in between. Per germline, CDR1 SNHLY and CDR2 FYNNEI. The CDR3 sequence is 13 residues long. The CDR3 sequence: CASRTGLDKTQYF. CDR3 nucleotides: TGTGCCAGCAGGACAGGACTGGATAAGACCCAGTACTTC.

This chain joins TRBV13 and TRBJ2-7, with 12 bases matching TRBD2. Germline CDR1 is PRHDT and CDR2 is FYEKMQ (reference sequence). The CDR3 has 17 residues. V dropped 1 base and J dropped 4; count of bases not matched to a gene: 8. This CDR3 reads CASSLAGLAGSRYEQYF. The CDR3 DNA sequence: TGTGCCAGCAGCTTAGCCGGACTAGCGGGGTCCCGTTACGAGCAGTACTTC.

The genes are TRBV10-3 and TRBJ2-1, with 11 bases matching TRBD2. Trimming at V came to 0 bases and at J to 8 bases, leaving 6 bases not matched to a gene. This CDR3 region has 16 residues. Germline V gene sequence: CDR1 ENHRY, CDR2 SYGVKD. In DNA form, the CDR3 reads TGTGCCATCAGTGAGTCGGGTACTAGCGGGAGTGATGAGCAGTTCTTC. Protein product: CAISESGTSGSDEQFF.

In this sample, this clonotype turned up a few times. This rearrangement joins TRBV28 to TRBJ2-7; D is possibly TRBD2 (6 bases). The CDR3 runs to 16 residues. V lost 1 base and J 0 bases, leaving 13 bases between the germline ends. From germline, CDR1 is MDHEN and CDR2 SYDVKM. CDR3 in DNA: TGTGCCAGCAGTTTATTGTCTGCGGGGCTCTCCTACGAGCAGTACTTC. This encodes CASSLLSAGLSYEQYF.

This clonotype came up a few times. The rearrangement links TRBV6-2 or TRBV6-3 to TRBJ2-7, with TRBD2 matching over 10 bases. Losses at the gene ends were 2 bases for V and 0 bases for J; bases not matched to a gene: 7. The germline gives CDR1 MNHEY, CDR2 SVGEGT. This CDR3 is built from 17 residues. The CDR3 nucleotides are TGTGCCAGCAGTTACGACCTAGCGGGAGTGGGCTCCTACGAGCAGTACTTC. Residues: CASSYDLAGVGSYEQYF.

This clonotype has only one observation. The chain is built from TRBV29-1 and TRBJ1-1; the D is unclear. The germline V gene encodes CDR1 SQVTM and CDR2 ANQGSEA. The ends were cut back, 6 bases at V and 1 base at J, with 6 bases in the middle. The CDR3 covers 11 residues. The CDR3 region is CSVTGNTEAFF. DNA for the CDR3: TGCAGCGTGACGGGGAACACTGAAGCTTTCTTT.